Shown below are 29 T cell receptor beta chains from a single sample sequenced in a study of T cells in Graves' hyperthyroidism and ophthalmopathy. TCR beta CDR3 region amplification was performed from RNA transcripts. An initial round of RT-PCR targeting the TCR CDR3 relied on the HTBI primer set. TCRdb re-derived calls from the multiplex PCR reads in MiXCR, one entry per CDR3 protein. Among fewer than 900,000 distinct CDR3 sequences listed, about 17% were seen once. Sequencing was carried out using blood. These receptors all come from a woman between 50 and 59 years old with Graves' hyperthyroidism that later progressed to Graves' ophthalmopathy.

CDR3 region: CASSLRDEGTSGYTF. The CDR3, as DNA: TGCGCCAGCAGCCTTAGGGATGAGGGGACGAGTGGCTACACCTTC. The chain links TRBV4-1 to TRBJ1-2; D perhaps matches TRBD1 (5 bases). Trimming cost V 4 bases and J 7 bases, with 19 bases left between them. The CDR3 totals 15 residues. The germline V gene encodes CDR1 MGHRA and CDR2 YSYEKL.

Ten or more counts support this clonotype. The chain uses TRBV12-3 or TRBV12-4 and TRBJ2-5, with 8 positions matching TRBD2. The CDR3 sequence is 15 residues long. V lost 5 bases and J lost 5; bases outside the gene matches: 10. DNA of the CDR3: TGTGCCAGCAGTCCCGAACCGGGGGGGCTGGAGACCCAGTACTTC. Translated, it gives CASSPEPGGLETQYF.

This clonotype was counted many times. CDR3 loop: CSARDRLGPSSYNEQFF. The CDR3 DNA reads TGCAGTGCTAGAGATCGCCTCGGGCCGAGCTCCTACAATGAGCAGTTCTTC. The genes are TRBV20-1 and TRBJ2-1; no clear D gene. This CDR3 has 17 amino acids. V lost 0 bases and J lost 0, with 15 bases in between. CDR1 is DFQATT and CDR2 is SNEGSKA in the germline V gene (reference sequence).

This clonotype has at least ten counts. The chain combines TRBV6-1 with TRBJ2-1; 14 bases are shared with TRBD2. Germline values: CDR1 MNHNS, CDR2 SASEGT. The CDR3 length is 15 residues. V gave up 6 bases and J gave up 2 bases; unmatched junction bases: 0. The chain's CDR3 is CASRTSGGAYNEQFF. The CDR3 DNA follows: TGTGCCAGCAGGACTAGCGGGGGGGCCTACAATGAGCAGTTCTTC.

Ten or more counts support this clonotype. The genes are TRBV18 and TRBJ1-4; the D gene is possibly TRBD1 (5 bases). Trimming cost V 2 bases and J 0 bases, with 13 bases left between them. CDR1 and CDR2 from the germline V gene are KGHSH and LQKENI. CDR3 length equals 17 residues. The CDR3 is CASSPFGAVATNEKLFF. CDR3 nucleotide sequence: TGTGCCAGCTCACCATTTGGGGCAGTTGCAACTAATGAAAAACTGTTTTTT.

This clonotype was counted many times. CDR3 nucleotides: TGTGCCAGCAGTGATCGAGGGACTGAAGCTTTCTTT. Translated: CASSDRGTEAFF. V and J are TRBV18 and TRBJ1-1; no firm D call. The CDR3 consists of 12 residues. V lost 8 bases and J 5 bases, leaving 12 bases between the germline ends. The germline V gene has CDR1 KGHSH and CDR2 LQKENI. Based on the CDR3 plus reference TRBV18 and TRBJ1-1, the full variable domain is NAGVMQNPRHLVRRRGQEARLRCSPMKGHSHVYWYRQLPEEGLKFMVYLQKENIIDESGMPKERFSAEFPKEGPSILRIQQVVRGDSAAYFCASSDRGTEAFFGQGTRLTVV.

The chain couples TRBV19 to TRBJ1-5, with D unclear. The germline gives CDR1 LNHDA, CDR2 SQIVND (reference sequence). Trimming removed 5 bases from V and 3 bases from J, with 14 bases in between. CDR3 size: 15 residues. The CDR3 here is CASSEPRILNQPQHF. CDR3 in DNA: TGTGCCAGTAGTGAACCCCGGATACTCAATCAGCCCCAGCATTTT.

This clonotype was picked up a small number of times. The chain couples TRBV4-1 to TRBJ2-1; the match to TRBD2 covers 9 bases. From germline, CDR1 is MGHRA and CDR2 YSYEKL. The CDR3 consists of 15 residues. Trimming removed 5 bases from V and 7 bases from J; junction bases left unmatched: 9. CDR3 amino acids: CASSSSSGGLNEQFF. For the CDR3, the DNA is TGCGCCAGCAGCTCCTCCAGCGGGGGGTTGAATGAGCAGTTCTTC.

This clonotype was counted at least ten times. The CDR3 DNA sequence: TGTGCCAGCAGCCCGGGACTAGCGGGGAACGAGCAGTACTTC. Translated, it gives CASSPGLAGNEQYF. This sequence joins TRBV11-3 and TRBJ2-7; 13 bases agree with TRBD2. The CDR3 consists of 14 residues. The V and J ends lost 5 bases and 5 bases, in that order; junction bases with no gene match: 3. Germline assignment: CDR1 SGHNT and CDR2 YENEEA.

About this clonotype itself: The junction shows a germline mismatch at one end, possibly a read error. V usage is TRBV20-1 and J usage is TRBJ1-1; 7 bases are shared with TRBD1. The CDR3 runs 12 residues. The V gene's germline CDR1 is DFQATT and CDR2 SNEGSKA (reference sequence). The CDR3 nucleotides are TGCAGTGCTAGGTCCGACGCGGAGGGGGCTCTCTTT. Protein: CSARSDAEGALF.

This clonotype showed up many times. This chain links TRBV6-6 with TRBJ2-7; no definite D call. The ends were cut back, 0 bases at V and 3 bases at J, with 12 bases in the middle. The CDR3 contains 15 residues. Germline V lookup: CDR1 MNHNY, CDR2 SVGAGI (reference sequence). CDR3 sequence (DNA): TGTGCCAGCAGTTACTCGCCGAAGTCAGTCTACGAGCAGTACTTC. It specifies CASSYSPKSVYEQYF.

The table lists this clonotype with a few counts. This chain links TRBV5-4 with TRBJ2-3, with D possibly TRBD2 on 6 matching bases. The CDR3 runs 16 residues. Germline lookup yields CDR1 SGHNT and CDR2 YYREEE (reference sequence). Trimming removed 3 bases from V and 0 bases from J, with 14 bases in between. CDR3 DNA: TGTGCCAGCAGCTCTCTCCATGGGGGGAGCACAGATACGCAGTATTTT. This sequence encodes CASSSLHGGSTDTQYF. Based on the CDR3 plus reference TRBV5-4 and TRBJ2-3, the full variable domain is ETGVTQSPTHLIKTRGQQVTLRCSSQSGHNTVSWYQQALGQGPQFIFQYYREEENGRGNFPPRFSGLQFPNYSSELNVNALELDDSALYLCASSSLHGGSTDTQYFGPGTRLTVL.

This clonotype was observed a few times. The chain links TRBV20-1 to TRBJ1-2; TRBD1 matches 9 bases. The J segment lost 5 bases and the V segment lost 0 bases, leaving 4 bases of the junction unmatched. Germline CDR1 DFQATT, CDR2 SNEGSKA (reference sequence). This CDR3 contains 14 residues. The CDR3 DNA reads TGCAGTGCTAGAGACGGGACAGGGATTTATGGCTACACCTTC. Its translation: CSARDGTGIYGYTF.

The chain carries TRBV7-9 and TRBJ2-5, with 7 bases fitting TRBD1. The CDR3 runs to 17 residues. Germline lookup yields CDR1 SEHNR and CDR2 FQNEAQ (reference sequence). V gave up 5 bases and J gave up 5 bases; unmatched junction bases: 17. The CDR3 DNA follows: TGTGCCAGCAGCGGTGAAATGGGGACAGCGAAGATGGAGACCCAGTACTTC. Translated: CASSGEMGTAKMETQYF.

The DNA for the CDR3 is TGTGCCAGCAGCTCCCAGCTGGGAACAGTAGGATCCTACGAGCAGTACTTC. Protein product: CASSSQLGTVGSYEQYF. The chain is built from TRBV11-2 and TRBJ2-7, with D unresolved. Trimming removed 4 bases from V and 1 base from J, with 20 bases in between. The CDR3 sequence is 17 residues long. Germline V gene data show CDR1 as SGHAT and CDR2 as FQNNGV.

The V and J genes are TRBV15 and TRBJ2-4, with unresolved D. This CDR3 has 17 residues. The V and J ends lost 0 bases and 5 bases respectively, with 17 bases between them. CDR1 LNHNV and CDR2 YYDKDF come from the germline V gene (reference sequence). In DNA form, the CDR3 reads TGTGCCACCAGCAGAGATTTTTCCGGCCTACACGAAAACATTCAGTACTTC. Translation gives CATSRDFSGLHENIQYF.

The chain recombines TRBV7-9 with TRBJ2-1; D gene ambiguous. The germline gives CDR1 SEHNR, CDR2 FQNEAQ (reference sequence). V was cut by 3 bases and J by 0 bases, with 12 bases left in between. The CDR3 sequence is 16 residues long. CDR3: CASSFRPRASYNEQFF. The CDR3 region has the DNA TGTGCCAGCAGCTTCCGGCCAAGGGCCTCCTACAATGAGCAGTTCTTC.

The rearrangement joins TRBV19 to TRBJ2-1; 9 nucleotides match TRBD1. Unmatched junction bases numbered 9, after V lost 6 bases and J lost 9 bases. The length of the CDR3 is 14 residues. CDR1 is LNHDA, CDR2 SQIVND, per germline (reference sequence). The CDR3 here is CASRPGQGRIEQFF. CDR3 nucleotides: TGTGCCAGTAGGCCGGGACAGGGTCGAATTGAGCAGTTCTTC.

In this sample, this clonotype turned up many times. The CDR3: CACTREGALGEKLFF. The CDR3 DNA reads TGTGCCTGTACAAGGGAAGGTGCTCTCGGTGAAAAACTGTTTTTT. This chain links TRBV30 with TRBJ1-4; D ambiguous. With 6 bases removed from V and 7 bases from J, the gap between germline ends came to 21 bases. Germline CDR1 GTSNPN, CDR2 SVGIG (reference sequence). The CDR3 totals 15 residues.

The rearrangement joins TRBV12-3 or TRBV12-4 to TRBJ1-2; D gene ambiguous. V was trimmed by 6 bases and J by 4 bases, leaving 12 bases between them. This CDR3 contains 13 residues. CDR3 loop: CASRQTTSYGYTF. DNA for the CDR3: TGTGCCAGCAGACAGACAACTAGCTATGGCTACACCTTC.

The table lists this clonotype with many counts. CDR3 sequence reads: CSVDHQDRDGTDTQYF. CDR3 coding DNA: TGCAGCGTGGACCACCAGGACAGGGACGGCACAGATACGCAGTATTTT. The chain combines TRBV29-1 with TRBJ2-3; TRBD1 agrees at 8 bases. This CDR3 has 16 amino acids. V lost 6 bases and J lost 1; bases outside the gene matches: 12. Germline-derived CDR1 and CDR2 are SQVTM and ANQGSEA.

As concerns this clonotype: The junction and the germline gene differ at one end; a read error may be behind it. The chain uses TRBV10-3 and TRBJ1-1; D ambiguous. The CDR3 extends over 13 amino acids. CDR1 is ENHRY and CDR2 is SYGVKD in the germline V gene. CDR3 residues: CASSYAGVTEAFF. In DNA form, the CDR3 reads TGTGCCAGCAGTTACGCAGGAGTTACTGAAGCTTTCTTT.

As regards this clonotype: No conserved phenylalanine or tryptophan is present at the end of the CDR3, so a read error is the likely explanation. The rearrangement uses TRBV6-5 and TRBJ2-3; 9 nucleotides line up with TRBD2. The CDR3 spans 19 residues. Trimming cost V 4 bases and J 2 bases; bases outside gene matches: 16. Germline V gene lookup returns CDR1 MNHEY and CDR2 SVGAGI. The CDR3 DNA reads as TGTGCCAGCAGTTCCCCTAATTGGGTAGCGGGGGCCTACACAGATACGCAGTATTGT. Protein: CASSSPNWVAGAYTDTQYC.

This clonotype was counted only a few times. V and J are TRBV4-1 and TRBJ1-5, with D unresolved. The CDR3 sequence is 17 residues long. V was shortened by 0 bases and J by 0 bases, with 12 bases between the two germline ends. Germline CDR1 reads MGHRA; CDR2 reads YSYEKL. The CDR3 region is CASSQDPGTDSNQPQHF. The CDR3 DNA follows: TGCGCCAGCAGCCAAGATCCCGGCACAGATAGCAATCAGCCCCAGCATTTT.

This clonotype turned up a few times. This may arise from a read error, as a much more abundant clone is one base away. The rearrangement joins TRBV7-9 to TRBJ1-1; 7 bases are a match to TRBD1. The trim removed 5 bases at V and 8 bases at J, leaving 2 bases unmatched. The germline V gene encodes CDR1 SEHNR and CDR2 FQNEAQ (reference sequence). The CDR3 consists of 11 residues. The CDR3 spells CASSEQGEAFF. CDR3 coding DNA: TGTGCCAGCAGCGAACAGGGGGAAGCTTTCTTT.

This chain uses TRBV20-1 with TRBJ1-5; maybe TRBD1 (5 bases). Germline V CDR1 and CDR2: DFQATT, SNEGSKA (reference sequence). The V end lost 3 bases, the J end lost 7 bases, and 19 bases lay between the germline ends. This CDR3 has 15 amino acids. CDR3 nucleotide sequence: TGCAGTGCTAGTCTTGGGGCCATCCCCGGACAGCCCCAGCATTTT. Protein: CSASLGAIPGQPQHF.

The chain couples TRBV28 to TRBJ2-1, with 7 bases aligning to TRBD2. Per germline, CDR1 MDHEN and CDR2 SYDVKM. CDR3 size: 16 residues. Trimming removed 2 bases from V and 5 bases from J; junction bases left unmatched: 9. The DNA for the CDR3 is TGTGCCAGCAGTTTAACCGGGACTACCAAGGACAATGAGCAGTTCTTC. It encodes CASSLTGTTKDNEQFF.

The chain joins TRBV7-2 to TRBJ2-5; D is perhaps TRBD2 (6 bases). The CDR3 loop spans 18 amino acids. The V and J ends lost 4 bases and 1 base respectively, with 22 bases between them. The germline CDR1 and CDR2 sequences are SGHTA and FQGNSA. The CDR3, as DNA: TGTGCCAGCAGCTCTTCGGGTTCGGGAGTTGTGGGCCAAGAGACCCAGTACTTC. This sequence encodes CASSSSGSGVVGQETQYF.

This clonotype was observed a few times. The rearrangement uses TRBV9 and TRBJ1-3; D is unresolved. CDR1 is SGDLS and CDR2 is YYNGEE in the germline V gene. V lost 6 bases and J lost 1, with 11 bases in between. This CDR3 has 14 residues. CDR3 nucleotides: TGTGCCAGCAATGAGGACGTTTCTGGAAACACCATATATTTT. This gives the protein CASNEDVSGNTIYF.